Shown below are 22 T cell receptor beta chains from a single sample sequenced in a study of T-cell reconstitution after alpha-beta-depleted transplantation in children. TCRbeta library preparation incorporated unique molecular identifiers. Each CDR3 protein is one row after TCRdb ran MiXCR on the PCR reads. The table shows roughly 240,000 distinct CDR3 sequences, with roughly 7.7% occurring only once. The sample here was PBMCs, mostly from graft donor cells, taken 180 days after TCRalphabeta/CD19-depleted stem cell transplant. The receptors were gathered from a male patient younger than 18 who had a stem cell transplant for acute lymphoblastic leukemia, so the T cells may come from the graft donor.

Ten or more counts support this clonotype. The chain is built from TRBV20-1 and TRBJ1-5; D unclear. V was clipped by 3 bases and J by 0 bases, with 12 bases between them. The CDR3 runs 15 residues. CDR1 and CDR2 (germline): DFQATT, SNEGSKA (reference sequence). The chain's CDR3 is CSASRPWNSNQPQHF. The CDR3 coding sequence is TGCAGTGCTAGCAGACCATGGAATAGCAATCAGCCCCAGCATTTT.

At least ten counts were recorded for this clonotype. The chain joins TRBV24-1 to TRBJ2-7; unclear D gene. The V gene lost 1 base and the J gene lost 3 bases, with 12 bases spanning the gap. There are 15 residues in the CDR3. Germline loops: CDR1 KGHDR, CDR2 SFDVKD. The CDR3 DNA follows: TGTGCCACCAGTGATTTAAGTTCGGGCCTCTACGAGCAGTACTTC. It encodes CATSDLSSGLYEQYF.

This clonotype came up many times. CDR3 nucleotide sequence: TGTGCTAGTGGTTTGGTACCTGCGGGACAGGTCTTTAGCAATCAGCCCCAGCATTTT. Amino acid sequence: CASGLVPAGQVFSNQPQHF. This chain joins TRBV12-5 and TRBJ1-5; 8 nucleotides match TRBD1. V lost 0 bases, J lost 0 bases, and 10 bases stayed unmatched. The CDR3 runs 19 residues. The germline gives CDR1 LGHNT, CDR2 FRNRAP. Variable domain in full (rest from reference TRBV12-5 and TRBJ1-5): DARVTQTPRHKVTEMGQEVTMRCQPILGHNTVFWYRQTMMQGLELLAYFRNRAPLDDSGMPKDRFSAEMPDATLATLKIQPSEPRDSAVYFCASGLVPAGQVFSNQPQHFGDGTRLSIL.

This clonotype was recorded at least ten times. The chain couples TRBV7-6 to TRBJ1-5; no clear D. Deletions cut 4 bases from V and 3 bases from J, with 10 bases between. Germline CDR1 is SGHVS and CDR2 is FNYEAQ. The CDR3 has 14 residues. CDR3 coding DNA: TGTGCCAGCAGCTCCGGACCGTACAATCAGCCCCAGCATTTT. As protein: CASSSGPYNQPQHF.

There are many counts of this clonotype. The CDR3 region has the DNA TGTGCCAGCAAAGATGGTGTTCTGCGATCTATGAACACTGAAGCTTTCTTT. Its protein product is CASKDGVLRSMNTEAFF. V and J are TRBV6-2 or TRBV6-3 and TRBJ1-1; D not certain. Germline CDR1 MNHEY, CDR2 SVGEGT. This CDR3 is built from 17 residues. Trimming took off 7 bases at V and 0 bases at J, with 21 bases between the two ends.

This clonotype was observed many times. The V call is TRBV4-3, the J call TRBJ2-2; D gene unclear. Trimming took off 3 bases at V and 0 bases at J, with 5 bases between the two ends. Germline CDR1 LGHNA, CDR2 YSLEER. CDR3 length: 14 residues. The DNA of the CDR3 is TGCGCCAGCAGCCAGGGCCCGAACACCGGGGAGCTGTTTTTT. Encoded protein: CASSQGPNTGELFF.

Ten or more counts support this clonotype. The chain links TRBV6-5 to TRBJ1-2, with TRBD1 matching 8 bases. This CDR3 is built from 13 residues. With 2 bases clipped from V and 7 bases from J, the junction kept 3 bases outside the gene matches. From germline, CDR1 is MNHEY and CDR2 SVGAGI. For the CDR3, the DNA is TGTGCCAGCAGTTACCAAGGACAGGGTGGCTACACCTTC. Translating gives CASSYQGQGGYTF.

The sample holds many counts of this clonotype. The J gene is TRBJ1-3, the V gene TRBV20-1; D is undetermined. Trimming stripped 2 bases from V and 4 bases from J, with 9 bases between. The CDR3 sequence is 13 residues long. Germline CDR1 reads DFQATT; CDR2 reads SNEGSKA (reference sequence). The CDR3 DNA reads TGCAGTGCTAGACGCTTTGGAGGAAACACCATATATTTT. The encoded protein is CSARRFGGNTIYF.

This clonotype was found many times. V gene TRBV5-1 combines with J gene TRBJ2-5, with TRBD1 matching over 8 bases. J was trimmed by 4 bases and V by 2 bases; bases with no gene match: 7. This CDR3 has 15 amino acids. The germline V gene encodes CDR1 SGHRS and CDR2 YFSETQ. The CDR3, as DNA: TGCGCCAGCAGCTTTGACGGACAGGGTGTAGAGACCCAGTACTTC. Translating it yields CASSFDGQGVETQYF.

This clonotype was detected ten times or more. The genes are TRBV20-1 and TRBJ2-7; 9 bases are shared with TRBD1. This CDR3 spans 13 amino acids. CDR1 is DFQATT and CDR2 is SNEGSKA in the germline V gene (reference sequence). Unmatched junction bases numbered 6, after V lost 7 bases and J lost 2 bases. This CDR3 is CSVTGQGTYEQYF. In nucleotides, the CDR3 is TGCAGTGTCACGGGACAGGGCACCTACGAGCAGTACTTC.

This clonotype was counted many times. This rearrangement joins TRBV12-3 or TRBV12-4 to TRBJ2-2; no definite D call. Trimming cost V 1 base and J 5 bases, with 5 bases left between them. This CDR3 is built from 13 residues. Written as DNA, the CDR3 is TGTGCCAGCAGTTTAGACCTGACCGGGGAGCTGTTTTTT. Translation: CASSLDLTGELFF.

The chain recombines TRBV27 with TRBJ1-1; TRBD1 is a possible D gene (5 bases). V was shortened by 5 bases and J by 1 base, with 11 bases between the two germline ends. Germline V CDR1 and CDR2: MNHEY, SMNVEV (reference sequence). This CDR3 has 14 residues. The DNA for the CDR3 is TGTGCCAGCAGTAGCGTGGGACCGAACACTGAAGCTTTCTTT. Translation gives CASSSVGPNTEAFF.

Details on this clonotype: A much larger clone is a single base away; this may be a read error. This chain joins TRBV12-5 and TRBJ1-1; D not certain. This CDR3 is 12 amino acids long. Trimming took 4 bases from V and 4 from J, leaving 7 bases between them. Germline CDR1 and CDR2: LGHNT and FRNRAP. The CDR3 sequence is CASGSWGTEAFF. In DNA form, the CDR3 reads TGTGCTAGTGGTTCCTGGGGCACTGAAGCTTTCTTT.

There are many counts of this clonotype. V usage is TRBV7-9 and J usage is TRBJ1-5, with a tentative D call TRBD1 (5 bases). Trimming took off 4 bases at V and 3 bases at J, with 16 bases between the two ends. The CDR3 runs to 16 residues. Germline CDR1 and CDR2: SEHNR and FQNEAQ (reference sequence). In DNA, the CDR3 is TGTGCCAGCAGCTCCGTCGTGGGGGGTTCCAATCAGCCCCAGCATTTT. This gives the protein CASSSVVGGSNQPQHF.

Many counts were recorded for this clonotype. The J gene is TRBJ2-2, the V gene TRBV6-2 or TRBV6-3; either TRBD1 or TRBD2 may supply D (6 bases each). The CDR3 spans 15 residues. Germline CDR1 is MNHEY and CDR2 is SVGEGT. With 2 bases removed from V and 6 bases from J, the gap between germline ends came to 13 bases. DNA of the CDR3: TGTGCCAGCAGTTACAGAGGGGGGCTAGCCGGGGAGCTGTTTTTT. This encodes CASSYRGGLAGELFF.

This clonotype showed up many times. The junction and the germline gene differ at one end; a read error may be behind it. The rearrangement uses TRBV3-1 and TRBJ2-1; D is unclear. Germline V gene lookup returns CDR1 LGHDT and CDR2 YNNKEL (reference sequence). This CDR3 has 13 residues. The CDR3 coding sequence is TGTGCCAGCGGCCACTCACTACGCGATGAGCAGTTCTTC. This translates into CASGHSLRDEQFF.

This clonotype was seen at least ten times. The chain carries TRBV5-1 and TRBJ1-1; 9 nucleotides match TRBD1. V shed 4 bases and J 4 bases; nucleotides not matched to a gene: 8. Per germline, CDR1 SGHRS and CDR2 YFSETQ. CDR3 length: 15 residues. The CDR3, as DNA: TGCGCCAGCAGCATCAAAACAGGGGGCGGCACTGAAGCTTTCTTT. Its translation is CASSIKTGGGTEAFF.

This clonotype occurred many times. This chain links TRBV7-9 with TRBJ2-3, with D possibly being TRBD2 (5 bases). The germline gives CDR1 SEHNR, CDR2 FQNEAQ (reference sequence). With 0 bases removed from V and 0 bases from J, the gap between germline ends came to 7 bases. This CDR3 contains 15 residues. The CDR3 region has the DNA TGTGCCAGCAGCTTAGCGGAGGCGAGCACAGATACGCAGTATTTT. Translation gives CASSLAEASTDTQYF.

This clonotype occurred many times. The chain joins TRBV7-2 to TRBJ1-1, with D perhaps matching TRBD1 (6 bases). The CDR3 extends over 15 amino acids. V was shortened by 2 bases and J by 1 base, with 11 bases between the two germline ends. The germline V gene has CDR1 SGHTA and CDR2 FQGNSA. The CDR3 sequence is CASSLITGPNTEAFF. The CDR3 DNA reads as TGTGCCAGCAGCTTAATTACAGGGCCGAACACTGAAGCTTTCTTT.

Details on this clonotype: It may be a read error: a sequence one base away is much more abundant. V gene TRBV29-1 combines with J gene TRBJ1-1; D is unclear. V lost 6 bases and J 8 bases, leaving 10 bases between the germline ends. The germline gives CDR1 SQVTM, CDR2 ANQGSEA. The CDR3 has 10 amino acids. This CDR3 reads CSVGTLEAFF. CDR3 in DNA: TGCAGCGTCGGAACGCTCGAAGCTTTCTTT.

The sample holds many counts of this clonotype. V gene TRBV5-6 combines with J gene TRBJ2-7, with D perhaps matching TRBD2 (5 bases). This CDR3 is built from 12 residues. The germline gives CDR1 SGHDT, CDR2 YYEEEE. V gave up 3 bases and J gave up 8 bases, with 12 bases separating them. Here the CDR3 DNA reads TGTGCCAGCAGCTCCGAGCGGATCCAGCAGTACTTC. Translating gives CASSSERIQQYF.

The chain uses TRBV20-1 and TRBJ2-5; TRBD2 agrees at 8 bases. After removal of 6 bases from V and 0 bases from J, the junction contained 15 bases not matched to a gene. Germline CDR1 reads DFQATT; CDR2 reads SNEGSKA (reference sequence). The CDR3 consists of 17 residues. This chain's CDR3 is CSAEGRRQREYQETQYF. Written as DNA, the CDR3 is TGCAGTGCCGAGGGCCGCCGCCAGCGGGAGTACCAAGAGACCCAGTACTTC.